The 21 T cell receptor beta chains below were found in one sample sequenced in a study of blood T cell repertoires in COVID-19. Some clones are missing from TCRdb's copy, which holds only in-frame ones; the method was immunoSEQ multiplex PCR. Found here are some 300,000 clones, around 90% of them singletons; the top ten hold around 4.5%. Sequenced input: PBMCs or T cells enriched from blood (not recorded which). These TCRs come from a woman aged 18-29 years with acute COVID-19.

The rearrangement uses TRBV10-3 and TRBJ1-4; a weak D match, TRBD1 (5 bases). V was cut by 5 bases and J by 9 bases, with 16 bases left in between. The CDR3 covers 14 residues. The germline V gene encodes CDR1 ENHRY and CDR2 SYGVKD. This CDR3 is CAISHDSPAQKLFF. For the CDR3, the DNA is TGTGCCATCAGTCATGACAGTCCGGCCCAAAAACTGTTTTTT.

The gene calls are TRBV19 and TRBJ1-5, with 9 bases lining up with TRBD1. The germline V gene has CDR1 LNHDA and CDR2 SQIVND (reference sequence). V gave up 1 base and J gave up 5 bases; unmatched junction bases: 6. This CDR3 comprises 16 residues. This chain's CDR3 is CASSIVGTGWDQPQHF. The CDR3 DNA follows: TGTGCCAGTAGTATAGTCGGGACAGGGTGGGATCAGCCCCAGCATTTT.

V usage is TRBV28 and J usage is TRBJ2-3; possibly TRBD2 for D (5 bases). Germline-derived CDR1 and CDR2 are MDHEN and SYDVKM. V gave up 4 bases and J gave up 0 bases, with 14 bases separating them. The CDR3 runs to 16 residues. CDR3 DNA: TGTGCCAGCAGTTCGGACTGGAATTCTAGCACAGATACGCAGTATTTT. This codes for CASSSDWNSSTDTQYF.

The V gene is TRBV7-9, the J gene TRBJ1-5; D might be TRBD1 (5 bases). V lost 5 bases and J lost 1, with 9 bases in between. CDR1 and CDR2 (germline): SEHNR, FQNEAQ (reference sequence). The length of the CDR3 is 14 residues. Here the CDR3 reads CASSRSGSNQPQHF. CDR3 DNA sequence: TGTGCCAGCAGCCGTTCAGGGAGCAATCAGCCCCAGCATTTT.

The CDR3 DNA sequence: TGTGCCAGCAGCCCTAAGGAGGGGGCATATAGCAATCAGCCCCAGCATTTT. Protein sequence: CASSPKEGAYSNQPQHF. This rearrangement joins TRBV6-2 or TRBV6-3 to TRBJ1-5; TRBD1 matches at 7 bases. After removal of 6 bases from V and 0 bases from J, the junction contained 11 bases not matched to a gene. The CDR3 runs to 17 residues. Germline lookup yields CDR1 MNHEY and CDR2 SVGEGT.

CDR3 DNA: TGTGCCTCGAGGAGGGGAGGAGAGACCCAGTACTTC. This encodes CASRRGGETQYF. The chain uses TRBV28 and TRBJ2-5; a weak D match, TRBD2 (6 bases). The germline V gene has CDR1 MDHEN and CDR2 SYDVKM. Trimming pared 11 bases from V and 4 bases from J, leaving 14 bases between. The CDR3 has 12 residues.

This clone showed up just once. This chain connects TRBV28 to TRBJ2-1; 11 bases line up with TRBD2. Looked up from germline, CDR1 is MDHEN and CDR2 is SYDVKM. The CDR3 consists of 13 residues. V was pared by 5 bases and J by 10 bases, with 4 bases of the junction left unmatched. The CDR3 loop reads CASSLRLAGEQFF. For the CDR3, the DNA is TGTGCCAGCAGTCTCCGACTAGCGGGAGAGCAGTTCTTC. Combining the CDR3 with reference TRBV28 and TRBJ2-1 gives the whole variable domain DVKVTQSSRYLVKRTGEKVFLECVQDMDHENMFWYRQDPGLGLRLIYFSYDVKMKEKGDIPEGYSVSREKKERFSLILESASTNQTSMYLCASSLRLAGEQFFGPGTRLTVL.

The rearrangement links TRBV19 to TRBJ2-7; the match to TRBD1 covers 10 bases. CDR1 LNHDA and CDR2 SQIVND come from the germline V gene (reference sequence). The CDR3 runs to 15 residues. Unmatched junction bases numbered 4, after V lost 0 bases and J lost 5 bases. CDR3 coding DNA: TGTGCCAGTAGTATAGAGGGGACAGGGGACCACGAGCAGTACTTC. It is translated as CASSIEGTGDHEQYF.

J is TRBJ2-5 and V is TRBV9; TRBD2 matches 8 bases. CDR1 is SGDLS, CDR2 YYNGEE, per germline. The V segment lost 3 bases and the J segment 5 bases; nucleotides outside the gene matches: 12. CDR3 length: 16 residues. CDR3 protein: CASSGSLAGPGETQYF. Here the CDR3 DNA reads TGTGCCAGCAGCGGGTCATTAGCGGGACCCGGGGAGACCCAGTACTTC.

This clone showed up just once. V is TRBV18 and J is TRBJ2-1, with 7 bases fitting TRBD2. J was trimmed by 1 base and V by 4 bases; bases with no gene match: 4. Germline assignment: CDR1 KGHSH and CDR2 LQKENI. The CDR3 is 15 residues long. CDR3 region: CASSRRERSYNEQFF. Written as DNA, the CDR3 is TGTGCCAGCTCACGGCGGGAGCGGTCCTACAATGAGCAGTTCTTC.

The rearrangement links TRBV28 to TRBJ2-3; D is possibly TRBD1 (6 bases). This CDR3 has 15 amino acids. CDR1 MDHEN and CDR2 SYDVKM come from the germline V gene. Trimming removed 7 bases from V and 4 bases from J, with 18 bases in between. CDR3 nucleotide sequence: TGTGCCAGCACCATCACAGGGTTTTCAGCAGATACGCAGTATTTT. It yields the protein CASTITGFSADTQYF.

This chain joins TRBV6-5 and TRBJ2-7; the match to TRBD2 covers 7 bases. The CDR3 spans 15 residues. Germline CDR1 and CDR2: MNHEY and SVGAGI. V lost 2 bases and J lost 4; bases outside the gene matches: 8. The CDR3 nucleotides read TGTGCCAGCAGTTACGCGGCTAGCGGCGAATACGAGCAGTACTTC. This codes for CASSYAASGEYEQYF.

The CDR3 DNA reads TGTGCCAGCAGTTCCTCGGACAGCTATGGCTACACCTTC. Its translation is CASSSSDSYGYTF. The chain couples TRBV28 to TRBJ1-2; TRBD1 might be the D (6 bases). There are 13 residues in the CDR3. The V end lost 4 bases, the J end lost 4 bases, and 10 bases lay between the germline ends. Germline V gives CDR1 MDHEN, CDR2 SYDVKM.

The chain employs TRBV6-5 and TRBJ1-1, with D maybe TRBD1 (5 bases). The germline V gene has CDR1 MNHEY and CDR2 SVGAGI. Trimming left V 6 bases short and J 5 bases short, with 16 bases between. This CDR3 spans 14 amino acids. CDR3 coding DNA: TGTGCCAGCAGGTATCAGGGTTCGAAAACTGAAGCTTTCTTT. Its translation: CASRYQGSKTEAFF.

The chain joins TRBV19 to TRBJ2-7; 10 nucleotides match TRBD1. The germline V gene encodes CDR1 LNHDA and CDR2 SQIVND (reference sequence). The V and J ends lost 5 bases and 6 bases, in that order; junction bases with no gene match: 7. This CDR3 spans 14 amino acids. The CDR3 nucleotides read TGTGCCAGTAGTTCCCGGACAGGGGGAAGCGAGCAGTACTTC. Its protein product is CASSSRTGGSEQYF.

The chain is built from TRBV28 and TRBJ1-1; D ambiguous. Germline CDR1 is MDHEN and CDR2 is SYDVKM. The length of the CDR3 is 14 residues. V was clipped by 2 bases and J by 4 bases, with 11 bases between them. CDR3 in amino acids: CASSLAQMSTEAFF. The DNA for the CDR3 is TGTGCCAGCAGTTTAGCACAGATGAGCACTGAAGCTTTCTTT.

J is TRBJ2-4 and V is TRBV27; tentative D call: TRBD1 (7 bases). Trimming removed 6 bases at V and 9 bases at J, with 12 bases between. There are 12 residues in the CDR3. CDR1 is MNHEY and CDR2 is SMNVEV in the germline V gene (reference sequence). The CDR3 loop is CASSPQGGIQYF. The CDR3 region has the DNA TGTGCCAGCAGCCCTCAGGGGGGCATTCAGTACTTC.

V is TRBV12-3 or TRBV12-4 and J is TRBJ2-2, with a tentative D call TRBD2 (7 bases). The CDR3 totals 12 residues. V was clipped by 5 bases and J by 15 bases, with 16 bases between them. The CDR3 loop is CASSQREGVMFF. Here the CDR3 DNA reads TGTGCCAGCAGTCAAAGGGAGGGGGTGATGTTTTTT.

This chain joins TRBV29-1 and TRBJ1-1; tentative D call: TRBD1 (6 bases). Between the trimmed V and J ends, which lost 6 bases and 4 bases, there was a span of 18 bases. Looked up from germline, CDR1 is SQVTM and CDR2 is ANQGSEA. The CDR3 loop spans 14 amino acids. The DNA for the CDR3 is TGCAGCGTCGCAAACAGGGTGTGGGGCACTGAAGCTTTCTTT. This sequence encodes CSVANRVWGTEAFF.

This sequence joins TRBV6-4 and TRBJ2-3; D possibly corresponds to TRBD2 (5 bases). V was pared by 6 bases and J by 4 bases, with 14 bases between. The germline V gene encodes CDR1 MRHNA and CDR2 SNTAGT. CDR3 length: 14 amino acids. The CDR3 here is CASSQTWGADTQYF. The CDR3 region has the DNA TGTGCCAGCAGCCAGACCTGGGGAGCAGATACGCAGTATTTT.

The chain is built from TRBV3-1 (or the pseudogene TRBV3-2) and TRBJ2-7, with 13 bases that match TRBD2. The CDR3 spans 16 residues. Germline V gene lookup returns CDR1 LGHDT and CDR2 YNNKEL (reference sequence). The junction had 4 bases not matched to a gene; V was cut back by 4 bases and J by 1 base. CDR3 sequence (DNA): TGTGCCAGCAGCCGGACTAGCGGGAGCTGGTCCTACGAGCAGTACTTC. This translates into CASSRTSGSWSYEQYF.